One TCR beta chain is described in this entry. This sample is part of a study of blood T cell repertoires in COVID-19. As for the study in general: Sites across the United States, Italy and Spain contributed samples from acute and convalescent COVID-19.

Original methodology: Amplification of reference gene primers was used by the study to estimate nucleated cell counts. Sequencing was performed with immunoSEQ multiplex PCR; in TCRdb, only in-frame clones are kept and a portion is missing. The D gene and trimming were derived from the DNA, and the V and J assignments and clone size from that table. The sample yields 97,000 or so clones, roughly 90% seen once. J was trimmed by 6 bases and V by 6 bases; bases with no gene match: 14. The CDR3 is 17 residues long. Per germline, CDR1 SNHLY and CDR2 FYNNEI. The material sequenced was peripheral blood. The source of this sequence is a woman in her fifties or sixties with COVID-19, enrolled during active disease. The chain recombines TRBV2 with TRBJ1-1; 12 nucleotides align to TRBD1. The CDR3 sequence: CASRMLGQGALVAEAFF. In nucleotides, the CDR3 is TGTGCCAGCAGAATGTTGGGACAGGGGGCCTTGGTGGCTGAAGCTTTCTTT.